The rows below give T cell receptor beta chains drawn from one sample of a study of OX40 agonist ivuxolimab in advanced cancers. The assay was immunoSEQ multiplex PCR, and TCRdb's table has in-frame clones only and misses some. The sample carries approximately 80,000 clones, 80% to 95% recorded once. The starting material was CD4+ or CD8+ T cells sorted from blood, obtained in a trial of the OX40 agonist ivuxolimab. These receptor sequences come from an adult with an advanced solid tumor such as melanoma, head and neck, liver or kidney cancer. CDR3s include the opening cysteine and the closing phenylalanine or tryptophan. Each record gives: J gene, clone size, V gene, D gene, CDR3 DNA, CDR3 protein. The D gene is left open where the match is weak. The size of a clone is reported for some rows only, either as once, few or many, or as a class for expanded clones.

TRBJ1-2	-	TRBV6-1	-	TGTGCCAGCAGTGAAGCGCATGGGGCTAACTATGGCTACACCTTC	CASSEAHGANYGYTF
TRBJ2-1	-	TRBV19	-	TGTGCCAGTAGTATAGGACAGAGACAGTACAATGAGCAGTTCTTC	CASSIGQRQYNEQFF
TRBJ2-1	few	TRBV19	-	TGTGCCAGCGCTGCCCAGCGGGCAAACAATGAGCAGTTCTTC	CASAAQRANNEQFF
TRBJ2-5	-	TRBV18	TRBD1	TGTGCCAGCTCACCGTCACAGGGGGCTAGGAAGACCCAGTACTTC	CASSPSQGARKTQYF
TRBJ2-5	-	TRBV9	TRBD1	TGTGCCAGCAGCGCGGGACAGGGTATAGAGACCCAGTACTTC	CASSAGQGIETQYF
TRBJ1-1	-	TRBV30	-	TGTGCCTGGAGTGTTGTTTCGGCATTGGGCACTGAAGCTTTCTTT	CAWSVVSALGTEAFF
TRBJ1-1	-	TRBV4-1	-	TGCGCCAGCAGCCAAGAAGACCTTGCGAACACTGAAGCTTTCTTT	CASSQEDLANTEAFF
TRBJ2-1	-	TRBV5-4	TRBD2	TGTGCCAGCAGCCCGGAGTCTAGCGGGAGAATAAAGAATGAGCAGTTCTTC	CASSPESSGRIKNEQFF
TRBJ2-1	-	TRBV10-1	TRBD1	TGCGCCAGCAGCACGACAGGGGCCAATGAGCAGTTCTTC	CASSTTGANEQFF
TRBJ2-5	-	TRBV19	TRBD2	TGTGCCAGTAGTTGGGGGGGGGAGACCCAGTACTTC	CASSWGGETQYF
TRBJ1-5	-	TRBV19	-	TGTGCCAGTAGTATCCAGGGTGGTCAGCCCCAGCATTTT	CASSIQGGQPQHF
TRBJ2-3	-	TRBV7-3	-	TGTGCCAGCAGCTCCGGAGGAGGGGATACGCAGTATTTT	CASSSGGGDTQYF
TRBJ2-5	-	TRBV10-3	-	TGTGCCTCTAAGATCGGTGGTCAGACAGAGACCCAGTACTTC	CASKIGGQTETQYF
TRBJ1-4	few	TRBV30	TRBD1	TGTGCCTGGAGCAAGGGACAGGGCGGCGAAAAACTGTTTTTT	CAWSKGQGGEKLFF
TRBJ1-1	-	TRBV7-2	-	TGTGCCAGCAGCTTACGTGGGGCCACTGAAGCTTTCTTT	CASSLRGATEAFF
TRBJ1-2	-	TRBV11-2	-	TGTGCCAGCAGCTTAGAATGGGCCTCTGGCTACACCTTC	CASSLEWASGYTF
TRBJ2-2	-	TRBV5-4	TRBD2	TGTGCCAGCAGCGGAGGGACTAGCGGGAGTCGTTTGACCGGGGAGCTGTTTTTT	CASSGGTSGSRLTGELFF
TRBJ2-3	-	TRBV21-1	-	TGTGCCAGCAGCAAAGATGACCGTGAGTGCGGGAGACCTAGCACAGATACGCAGTATTTT	CASSKDDRECGRPSTDTQYF
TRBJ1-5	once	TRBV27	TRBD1	TGTGCCAGCAGTTCCGGGACAGGGGGGAACAATCAGCCCCAGCATTTT	CASSSGTGGNNQPQHF
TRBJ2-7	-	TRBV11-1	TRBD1	TGTGCCAGCAGTCCCGGGACAGGGACCTACGAGCAGTACTTC	CASSPGTGTYEQYF
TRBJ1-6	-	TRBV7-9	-	TGTGCCAGCAGCTTATCTGACAGATTTAATTCACCCCTCCACTTT	CASSLSDRFNSPLHF
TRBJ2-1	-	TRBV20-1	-	TGCAGTGCCAGAGACAATGAGCAGTTCTTC	CSARDNEQFF
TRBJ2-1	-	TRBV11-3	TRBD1	TGTGCCAGCAGCTCCCCCGGGGACAGTTCCAGCTCCTACAATGAGCAGTTCTTC	CASSSPGDSSSSYNEQFF
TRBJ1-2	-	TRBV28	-	TGTGCCAGCAGTTCCGGGAGCTATGGCTACACCTTC	CASSSGSYGYTF
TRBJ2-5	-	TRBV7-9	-	TGTGCCAGGATATATCCCAGCGGCCAAGAGACCCAGTACTTC	CARIYPSGQETQYF
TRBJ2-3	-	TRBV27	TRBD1	TGTGCCAGCAGTCCCGGGACAGGGATTCGCACAGATACGCAGTATTTT	CASSPGTGIRTDTQYF
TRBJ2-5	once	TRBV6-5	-	TGTGCCAGCAACCGGCCCGGCCAGACCCAGTACTTC	CASNRPGQTQYF
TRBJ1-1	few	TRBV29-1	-	TGCAGTTGGGGTTCAGCCATAGAAGCTTTCTTT	CSWGSAIEAFF
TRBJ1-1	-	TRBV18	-	TGTGCCAGCTCACCCCGTTTTTCTGAAGCTTTCTTT	CASSPRFSEAFF
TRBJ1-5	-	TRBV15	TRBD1	TGTGCCACCAGCAGAGAAGACAGGGGTGGCAATCAGCCCCAGCATTTT	CATSREDRGGNQPQHF
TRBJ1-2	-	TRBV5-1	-	TGCGCCAGCAGCTTGGCCGGAGGGGGGGCGCACTATGGCTACACCTTC	CASSLAGGGAHYGYTF
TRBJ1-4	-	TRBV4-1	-	TGCGCCAGCAGCCAGAGGGGGGCAGGGGATGAAAAACTGTTTTTT	CASSQRGAGDEKLFF
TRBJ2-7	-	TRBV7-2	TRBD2	TGTGCCAGCAGCCCTACCGCCCGGACTAGCGGCTACGAGCAGTACTTC	CASSPTARTSGYEQYF
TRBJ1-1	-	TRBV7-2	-	TGTGCCAGCAGGGGGATCACTGAAGCTTTCTTT	CASRGITEAFF
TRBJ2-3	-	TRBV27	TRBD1	TGTGCCAGCAGCTCGGGACAGGGAAAAACAGATACGCAGTATTTT	CASSSGQGKTDTQYF
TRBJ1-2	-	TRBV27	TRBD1	TGTGCCAGCAGTGTTGACAGGGGGCTAGCTGGCTACACCTTC	CASSVDRGLAGYTF
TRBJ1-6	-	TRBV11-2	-	TGTGCCAGCAGCCGGCGGTCCGGGCAAAATTCACCCCTCCACTTT	CASSRRSGQNSPLHF
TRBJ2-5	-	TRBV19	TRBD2	TGTGCCAGTAGAGGACTAGCGGGAGAATGGGAGACCCAGTACTTC	CASRGLAGEWETQYF
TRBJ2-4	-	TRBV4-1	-	TGCGCCAGCAGCCAACCCGCCGGGGAACAAGGAAACATTCAGTACTTC	CASSQPAGEQGNIQYF
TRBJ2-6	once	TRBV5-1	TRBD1	TGCGCCAGCAGCTTGACAGGGGGCGTCTCTGGGGCCAACGTCCTGACTTTC	CASSLTGGVSGANVLTF
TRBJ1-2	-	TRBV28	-	TGTGCCAGCAACTCCTGGAAGTTGGAGGGCCATGGCTACACCTTC	CASNSWKLEGHGYTF
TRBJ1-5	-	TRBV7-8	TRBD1	TGTGCCAGCAGCTTAACCCAGGGGGCGAGGTTTAGCAATCAGCCCCAGCATTTT	CASSLTQGARFSNQPQHF
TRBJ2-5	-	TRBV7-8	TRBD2	TGTGCCAGCAGCCTACGTAGCGGGGGGGGGACCCAGTACTTC	CASSLRSGGGTQYF
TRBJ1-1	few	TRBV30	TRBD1	TGTGCCCAGGGACAGGGTAACACTGAAGCTTTCTTT	CAQGQGNTEAFF
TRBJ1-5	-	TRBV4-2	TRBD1	TGTGCCAGCAGCCTGGGACAGGGAGATCAGCCCCAGCATTTT	CASSLGQGDQPQHF
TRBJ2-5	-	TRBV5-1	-	TGCGCCAGCAGCCCTCCAGGGTTAGAGCAGTACTTC	CASSPPGLEQYF
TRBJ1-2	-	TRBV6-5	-	TGTGCCAGCAGTTACTCACAGCGCTATGGCTACACCTTC	CASSYSQRYGYTF
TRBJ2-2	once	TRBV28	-	TGTGCCAGCAGTCCGTCGGGGGTCGGGGAGCTGTTTTTT	CASSPSGVGELFF
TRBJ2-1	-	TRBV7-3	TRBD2	TGTGCCAGCAGCCTTCGGACTAGCAATGAGCAGTTCTTC	CASSLRTSNEQFF
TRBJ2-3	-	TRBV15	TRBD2	TGTGCCACCAGTGAAGCGGGAGGGTACACAGATACGCAGTATTTT	CATSEAGGYTDTQYF
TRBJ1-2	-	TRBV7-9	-	TGTGCCAGCAGCTTATCGGACAGAGGAGATGGCTACACCTTC	CASSLSDRGDGYTF
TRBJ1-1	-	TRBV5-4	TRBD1	TGTGCCAGCAGCTGGACAGGGATCACCACTGAAGCTTTCTTT	CASSWTGITTEAFF
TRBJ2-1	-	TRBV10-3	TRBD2	TGTGCCATCAGTAGACTAGCGGGTCGAGAGGAGCAGTTCTTC	CAISRLAGREEQFF
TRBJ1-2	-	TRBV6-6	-	TGTGCCAGCAGTTACGGCTCTGGGGGCGGTGTATTTGGCTACACCTTC	CASSYGSGGGVFGYTF